Following are 2 T cell receptor beta chains from one sample sequenced in a study of tumor and adjacent non-tumor tissue in lung cancer. This sample's RNA came from whole unsorted tissue. The normal lung tissue was taken more than 3 cm from the tumor edge. TCRbeta libraries were built with three rounds of nested PCR, modified from ARM-PCR. One entry per CDR3 protein results from TCRdb running MiXCR on the multiplex PCR reads. Found here are over 100,000 distinct CDR3 sequences, about 63% of them singletons; the top ten hold roughly 19%. Sample: distant non-tumor lung tissue. These receptors all come from a man aged 55 to 70 with non-small cell lung cancer.

Regarding this clonotype: A much more abundant neighbour one base away suggests this may be a read error. The CDR3 DNA is TGTGCCAGCAGTGAAGGGATCCCCCGCAATCACCCCCAGCATTTT. As protein: CASSEGIPRNHPQHF. The chain carries TRBV6-1 and TRBJ1-5; D not certain. In germline, CDR1 is MNHNS, CDR2 SASEGT. The length of the CDR3 is 15 residues.

This clonotype occurred many times. The chain employs TRBV20-1 and TRBJ1-2; D might be TRBD1 (6 bases). Germline CDR1 is DFQATT and CDR2 is SNEGSKA (reference sequence). This CDR3 is 13 amino acids long. With 0 bases removed from V and 4 bases from J, the gap between germline ends came to 9 bases. CDR3 DNA sequence: TGCAGTGCTAGAGAGCCGACAGGCTATGGCTACACCTTC. This translates into CSAREPTGYGYTF.